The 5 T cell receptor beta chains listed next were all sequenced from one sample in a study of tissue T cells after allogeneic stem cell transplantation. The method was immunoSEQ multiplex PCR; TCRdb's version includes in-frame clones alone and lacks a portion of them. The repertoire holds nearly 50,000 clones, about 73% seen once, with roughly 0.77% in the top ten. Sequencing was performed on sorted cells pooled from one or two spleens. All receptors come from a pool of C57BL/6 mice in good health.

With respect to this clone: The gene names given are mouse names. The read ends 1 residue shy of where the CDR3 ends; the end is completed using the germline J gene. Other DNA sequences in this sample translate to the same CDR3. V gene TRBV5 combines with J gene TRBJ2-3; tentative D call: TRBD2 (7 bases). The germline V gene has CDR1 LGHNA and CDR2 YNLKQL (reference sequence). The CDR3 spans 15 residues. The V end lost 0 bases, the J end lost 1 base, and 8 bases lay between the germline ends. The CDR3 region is CASSQEGGGAETLYF. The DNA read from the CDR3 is TGTGCCAGCAGCCAAGAAGGGGGGGGTGCAGAAACGCTGTAT.

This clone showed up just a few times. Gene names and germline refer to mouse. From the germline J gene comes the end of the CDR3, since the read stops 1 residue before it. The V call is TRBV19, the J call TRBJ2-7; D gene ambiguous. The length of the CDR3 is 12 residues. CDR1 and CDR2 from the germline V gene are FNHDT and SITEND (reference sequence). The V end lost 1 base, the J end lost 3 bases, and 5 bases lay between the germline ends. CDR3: CASSIRHYEQYF. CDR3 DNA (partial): TGTGCCAGCAGTATAAGACACTATGAACAGTAC.

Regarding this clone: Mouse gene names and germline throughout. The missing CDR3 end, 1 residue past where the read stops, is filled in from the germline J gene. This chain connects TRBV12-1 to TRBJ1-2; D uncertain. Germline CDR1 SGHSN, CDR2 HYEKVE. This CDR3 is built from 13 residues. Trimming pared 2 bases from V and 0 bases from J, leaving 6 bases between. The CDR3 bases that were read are TGTGCCAGCTCTCACGTCCCAAACTCCGACTACACC. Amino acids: CASSHVPNSDYT. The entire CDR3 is CASSHVPNSDYTF. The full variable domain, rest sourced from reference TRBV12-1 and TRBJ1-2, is DSGVVQSPRHIIKEKGGRSVLTCIPISGHSNVVWYQQTLGKELKFLIQHYEKVERDKGFLPSRFSVQQFDDYHSEMNMSALELEDSAMYFCASSHVPNSDYTFGSGTRLLVI.

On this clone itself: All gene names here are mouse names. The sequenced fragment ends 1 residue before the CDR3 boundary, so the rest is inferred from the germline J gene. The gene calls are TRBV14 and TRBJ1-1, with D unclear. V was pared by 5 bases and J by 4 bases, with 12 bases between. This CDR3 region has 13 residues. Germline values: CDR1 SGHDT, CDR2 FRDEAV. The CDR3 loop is CASSRGELTEVFF. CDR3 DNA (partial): TGTGCCAGCAGCCGAGGTGAGCTCACAGAAGTCTTC.

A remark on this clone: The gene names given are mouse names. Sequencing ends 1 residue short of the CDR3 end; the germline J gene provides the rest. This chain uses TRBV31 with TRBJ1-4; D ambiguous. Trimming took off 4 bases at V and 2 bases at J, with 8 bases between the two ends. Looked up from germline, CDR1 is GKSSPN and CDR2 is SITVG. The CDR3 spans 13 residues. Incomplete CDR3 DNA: TGTGCCTGGATGGGGAAATCCAACGAAAGATTATTT. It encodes CAWMGKSNERLF. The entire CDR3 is CAWMGKSNERLFF.